A single T cell receptor beta chain is shown here with its context. Its antigen is as yet unknown. V lost 0 bases to trimming and J lost 0 bases, with 7 bases between them. The CDR3 covers 15 residues. Germline values: CDR1 SGHRS, CDR2 YFSETQ. ViraFEST expansion of antigen-specific CD4+ T cells with viral peptide pools preceded sequencing. Cultured cells yielded isolated CD4+ T cells after 10 to 11 days. Having tested negative for nucleocapsid antibodies, the vaccine recipients showed no prior SARS-CoV-2 infection. The researchers cultured roughly 2.2 million PBMC per well with approximately 11 IU/ml IL-2 and roughly 9.1 ug/ml peptides. IL-2 medium took the place of half the medium on both days 3 and 7. Assay: immunoSEQ multiplex PCR; the TCRdb copy retains only in-frame clones and omits some. The data contain 41,000 or so clones, approximately 80% of them singletons. The sample is drawn from a study of vaccination effects on CD4 cells after COVID-19. The wider study: All participants had two doses of either the BNT162b2 or mRNA-1273 vaccine.

Regarding the study as a whole: Infection- and vaccine-induced clones contracted markedly late after vaccination.

The sequenced sample was CD4+ T cells from PBMCs cultured with HCoV-NL63 spike peptides, obtained before COVID-19 vaccination. This sequence was found in a human donor who received a COVID-19 vaccine. V is TRBV5-1 and J is TRBJ1-3, with D hard to call. The CDR3 region has the DNA TGCGCCAGCAGCTTGGGGACTGACTCTGGAAACACCATATATTTT. Translating it yields CASSLGTDSGNTIYF.